The TCR beta chain under discussion was sequenced for a study of T-cell memory formation after mild COVID-19. On the study more broadly: Largely donor-specific TCR clusters were found. Overall study results and limits: Clones contracting day 15 to 85 were balanced CD4/CD8; later expanders leaned CD4+. Memory cells collected pre-infection included some clones that later responded, suggesting cross-reactive memory joined.

With 8 bases removed from V and 1 base from J, the gap between germline ends came to 16 bases. The CDR3 runs 15 residues. CDR1 and CDR2 (germline): MNHEY, SVGEGT. This clonotype was seen a few times. Its cognate antigen is unknown. TCRdb re-called the 5' RACE reads with MiXCR, one entry per CDR3 protein. Among about 310,000 distinct CDR3 sequences, roughly a fifth were seen once, and the ten largest hold approximately 21%. The origin of this receptor is a man younger than 35 who had mild COVID-19 (a few samples of this study predate the infection). Cell type and time point are not known. Sequencing was performed on PBMCs or a T cell subset sorted from them (not recorded which). V and J are TRBV6-2 or TRBV6-3 and TRBJ2-3; tentative D call: TRBD1 (6 bases). CDR3 DNA: TGTGCCAGCGGGGCGGACAGATCGCGCACAGATACGCAGTATTTT. Translating it yields CASGADRSRTDTQYF.